The 18 T cell receptor beta chains reported below all come from one sample, sequenced in a study of cytomegalovirus exposure and HLA in healthy donors (dated by TCRdb to the late 2010s). The library was prepared using the immunoSEQ multiplex PCR assay. A mixture of 60 forward primers for TCR Vbeta segments and 13 reverse primers for TCR Jbeta segments was used in the multiplex PCR. Held by TCRdb, this immuneACCESS table contains in-frame sequences only and omits some clones. Under half of the omission traces to an unresolved V gene where checked; the cause of the rest is unknown. This sample has some 150,000 clones in its table, and 70% to 85% of those were observed once. About 2.1% of the sample goes to the ten largest clones. Sequenced material: PBMCs. The receptors were gathered from a man younger than 45 in good health and CMV-seronegative.

The chain carries TRBV5-1 and TRBJ2-7; D is ambiguous. The CDR3 runs 13 residues. V gave up 1 base and J gave up 2 bases, with 7 bases separating them. In germline, CDR1 is SGHRS, CDR2 YFSETQ. Written as DNA, the CDR3 is TGCGCCAGCAGCTTGCCCGTAACCTACGAGCAGTACTTC. This sequence encodes CASSLPVTYEQYF.

The gene calls are TRBV6-5 and TRBJ1-5, with D possibly TRBD1 on 6 matching bases. In germline, CDR1 is MNHEY, CDR2 SVGAGI. The germline V and J ends were trimmed by 4 bases and 3 bases, with 10 bases remaining between them. This CDR3 is 14 amino acids long. The CDR3 is CASSSRTANQPQHF. CDR3 nucleotide sequence: TGTGCCAGCAGTTCCAGGACAGCCAATCAGCCCCAGCATTTT.

V gene TRBV6-5 combines with J gene TRBJ2-1; TRBD2 agrees at 11 bases. V shed 6 bases, J shed 3 bases, and the junction held 4 bases outside the gene matches. Per the germline V gene, CDR1 is MNHEY and CDR2 is SVGAGI. CDR3 length: 15 amino acids. CDR3 in amino acids: CASSPLAGGYNEQFF. In nucleotides, the CDR3 is TGTGCCAGCAGCCCTCTAGCGGGGGGCTACAATGAGCAGTTCTTC.

The chain employs TRBV27 and TRBJ1-4; D remains unclear. Germline CDR1 and CDR2: MNHEY and SMNVEV (reference sequence). The ends were cut back, 2 bases at V and 5 bases at J, with 9 bases in the middle. The CDR3 spans 14 residues. CDR3 region: CASSLPGPNEKLFF. The CDR3 DNA follows: TGTGCCAGCAGTTTACCAGGCCCGAATGAAAAACTGTTTTTT.

DNA of the CDR3: TGTGCCATCAGCGGGGGTGGGGGCACTGAAGCTTTCTTT. Protein: CAISGGGGTEAFF. The V call is TRBV10-3, the J call TRBJ1-1; TRBD1 might be the D (5 bases). V shed 6 bases and J shed 4 bases, with 12 bases lying between them. Germline lookup yields CDR1 ENHRY and CDR2 SYGVKD. This CDR3 spans 13 amino acids.

This chain joins TRBV27 and TRBJ2-1; 8 bases agree with TRBD2. From germline, CDR1 is MNHEY and CDR2 SMNVEV (reference sequence). There are 15 residues in the CDR3. V lost 4 bases and J lost 2; bases outside the gene matches: 4. The CDR3 sequence is CASSYTSGTYNEQFF. The CDR3 DNA reads TGTGCCAGCAGTTATACTAGCGGCACCTACAATGAGCAGTTCTTC.

The chain has TRBV28 and TRBJ1-2; TRBD1 aligns across 11 bases. The V gene's germline CDR1 is MDHEN and CDR2 SYDVKM. The CDR3 spans 13 residues. The trim removed 5 bases at V and 4 bases at J, leaving 0 bases unmatched. Written as DNA, the CDR3 is TGTGCCAGCAGTGGACAGGGGGCCTATGGCTACACCTTC. Protein sequence: CASSGQGAYGYTF.

This chain connects TRBV7-2 to TRBJ1-1, with a weak D call TRBD1 (6 bases). Looked up from germline, CDR1 is SGHTA and CDR2 is FQGNSA. The V end was cut by 5 bases, the J end by 3 bases, with 13 bases between. The CDR3 is 14 amino acids. The CDR3 nucleotides are TGTGCCAGCAGCGCTACAGGGTTCCACACTGAAGCTTTCTTT. Encoded protein: CASSATGFHTEAFF.

In this sample, this clone turned up a few times. The genes are TRBV6-1 and TRBJ1-4; possible D gene TRBD1, 5 bases. CDR1 is MNHNS, CDR2 SASEGT, per germline. The CDR3 is 14 residues long. Trimming pared 6 bases from V and 8 bases from J, leaving 16 bases between. The CDR3 sequence: CASSPGGGGEKLFF. The CDR3 DNA follows: TGTGCCAGCAGCCCCGGGGGGGGAGGGGAAAAACTGTTTTTT.

This clone was recorded a few times. V gene TRBV7-2 combines with J gene TRBJ2-7; D call uncertain. V lost 4 bases to trimming and J lost 3 bases, with 4 bases between them. Germline CDR1 and CDR2: SGHTA and FQGNSA. The CDR3 sequence is 11 residues long. This CDR3 is CASSSIYEQYF. CDR3 bases: TGTGCCAGCAGCTCCATCTACGAGCAGTACTTC.

The chain has TRBV28 and TRBJ2-3, with TRBD1 identical over 7 bases. Unmatched junction bases numbered 8, after V lost 5 bases and J lost 0 bases. Germline V gives CDR1 MDHEN, CDR2 SYDVKM. The CDR3 has 16 amino acids. The CDR3 region is CASSLTTGASTDTQYF. In nucleotides, the CDR3 is TGTGCCAGCAGTCTTACTACAGGGGCAAGCACAGATACGCAGTATTTT.

V usage is TRBV28 and J usage is TRBJ2-7; D unresolved. The CDR3 sequence is 12 residues long. With 2 bases removed from V and 7 bases from J, the gap between germline ends came to 9 bases. Germline-derived CDR1 and CDR2 are MDHEN and SYDVKM. The CDR3 bases are TGTGCCAGCAGTTTAGGGCTTGCGGAGCAGTACTTC. Its translation: CASSLGLAEQYF.

J is TRBJ1-1 and V is TRBV28; 12 bases match TRBD1. Germline CDR1 reads MDHEN; CDR2 reads SYDVKM. With 6 bases clipped from V and 4 bases from J, the junction kept 12 bases outside the gene matches. The CDR3 spans 17 residues. The CDR3 DNA reads as TGTGCCAGCAGCTTCGAAGGGACAGGGGGCGTAGGCACTGAAGCTTTCTTT. As protein: CASSFEGTGGVGTEAFF.

The rearrangement joins TRBV19 to TRBJ1-1; possible D gene TRBD1, 6 bases. This CDR3 comprises 16 residues. The V end was cut by 1 base, the J end by 2 bases, with 14 bases between. CDR1 is LNHDA, CDR2 SQIVND, per germline (reference sequence). As DNA, the CDR3 is TGTGCCAGTAGTATAGGCGGCAGGGGAAGAAACACTGAAGCTTTCTTT. Translation gives CASSIGGRGRNTEAFF.

This rearrangement joins TRBV5-1 to TRBJ2-5, with D tentatively TRBD2 (7 bases). Germline lookup yields CDR1 SGHRS and CDR2 YFSETQ. The V end lost 2 bases, the J end lost 1 base, and 12 bases lay between the germline ends. CDR3 length equals 15 residues. As DNA, the CDR3 is TGCGCCAGCAGCTTTGGCGGGGGCCCCCAAGAGACCCAGTACTTC. Translated: CASSFGGGPQETQYF. Filled out from reference TRBV5-1 and TRBJ2-5, the complete variable domain reads KAGVTQTPRYLIKTRGQQVTLSCSPISGHRSVSWYQQTPGQGLQFLFEYFSETQRNKGNFPGRFSGRQFSNSRSEMNVSTLELGDSALYLCASSFGGGPQETQYFGPGTRLLVL.

V and J are TRBV5-1 and TRBJ1-2, with D perhaps matching TRBD1 (5 bases). This CDR3 is 15 amino acids long. Deletions cut 0 bases from V and 2 bases from J, with 11 bases between. The V gene's germline CDR1 is SGHRS and CDR2 YFSETQ. The CDR3: CASSLAFDSNYGYTF. The CDR3 DNA reads TGCGCCAGCAGCTTGGCCTTTGACAGCAACTATGGCTACACCTTC.

V gene TRBV5-1 combines with J gene TRBJ2-7; 9 bases map to TRBD2. Trimming cost V 0 bases and J 0 bases; bases outside gene matches: 13. The V gene's germline CDR1 is SGHRS and CDR2 YFSETQ. This CDR3 comprises 19 residues. The CDR3 sequence: CASSLGVGVAGALSYEQYF. DNA for the CDR3: TGCGCCAGCAGCTTGGGGGTTGGAGTAGCGGGGGCCCTCTCCTACGAGCAGTACTTC.

J is TRBJ1-6 and V is TRBV5-4; the D is unclear. The germline V gene has CDR1 SGHNT and CDR2 YYREEE (reference sequence). V lost 2 bases to trimming and J lost 3 bases, with 12 bases between them. The CDR3 length is 16 residues. The CDR3 DNA reads TGTGCCAGCAGCTTTGAACCAGGCCGCTATAATTCACCCCTCCACTTT. Encoded protein: CASSFEPGRYNSPLHF.